This TCR beta chain was found in a study of blood T cells in healthy people across ages. Study in general: For every two T cells, template switching captured about one barcoded beta molecule.

About this clonotype: Its antigen remains unknown.

Germline V lookup: CDR1 ENHRY, CDR2 SYGVKD. The CDR3 loop spans 16 amino acids. Trimming left V 4 bases short and J 4 bases short, with 17 bases between. Study-wide results and limits: Unknown CMV status may confound age-related changes in expanded clones. Across the age range, TCR beta diversity per million T cells fell in a roughly linear way.

It was with a sample-barcoded 5' primer and a J-beta primer mix that a second PCR of roughly 7 to 12 cycles was run. Every molecule of cDNA carried a tag from a template-switch adaptor with 12 random nucleotides. TCRdb independently ran MiXCR on the 5' RACE reads; one entry per CDR3 protein. Of 540,000 or so distinct CDR3 sequences in the sample, 47% are singletons; the top ten hold roughly 24%. The clonotype was recovered from an elderly man in good health. Input material: blood. The chain couples TRBV10-3 to TRBJ2-1, with D possibly called TRBD1 or TRBD2 (5 bases each). In nucleotides, the CDR3 is TGTGCCATCAGTGCGTTAGGGACCTCCGGATACAATGAGCAGTTCTTC. Encoded protein: CAISALGTSGYNEQFF.